These 12 T cell receptor beta chains originate from one sample sequenced in a study of CD8+CD57+ T cells in acquired aplastic anemia. Researchers used genomic DNA as the template to profile TCR beta VDJ and CDR3. One entry per CDR3 protein, called by TCRdb with MiXCR from the reads. The sample lists fewer than 200,000 distinct CDR3 sequences; around 50% were seen once. By flow cytometry, patients selected for sequencing had shown an expansion of CD8+CD57+ cells. The sequenced sample consisted of sorted CD4+, CD8+, or CD8+CD57+ T cells (not recorded which) from PBMCs. Receptor source: a human donor with aplastic anemia.

This clonotype turned up a few times. The rearrangement joins TRBV7-8 to TRBJ2-7, with D perhaps TRBD2 (5 bases). The CDR3 runs 12 residues. The V and J ends lost 5 bases and 8 bases respectively, with 13 bases between them. The germline CDR1 and CDR2 sequences are SGHVS and FQNEAQ. The CDR3 DNA reads as TGTGCCAGCAGCATCCTAGCATGGCAGCAGTACTTC. This translates into CASSILAWQQYF.

This sequence joins TRBV5-6 and TRBJ1-1; TRBD1 aligns across 9 bases. The CDR3 runs 15 residues. The germline V gene has CDR1 SGHDT and CDR2 YYEEEE. Losses at the gene ends were 2 bases for V and 6 bases for J; bases not matched to a gene: 8. The CDR3 spells CASSLWTGVVAEAFF. CDR3 DNA sequence: TGTGCCAGCAGCTTATGGACAGGGGTGGTCGCTGAAGCTTTCTTT.

This clonotype appeared a single time. An end of the junction differs from the germline gene, which may be a read error. V usage is TRBV5-1 and J usage is TRBJ2-7, with a tentative D call TRBD2 (5 bases). The CDR3 has 13 amino acids. The germline V gene has CDR1 SGHRS and CDR2 YFSETQ. This chain's CDR3 is CASSFSGTYELYF. In nucleotides, the CDR3 is TGCGCCAGCAGCTTCAGCGGAACCTACGAGCTGTACTTC.

Comment on this clonotype: No conserved phenylalanine or tryptophan ends this CDR3, so it is likely a read error. The rearrangement links TRBV20-1 to TRBJ2-4; TRBD2 might be the D (6 bases). CDR1 and CDR2 from the germline V gene are DFQATT and SNEGSKA (reference sequence). This CDR3 is built from 16 residues. Trimming took off 4 bases at V and 2 bases at J, with 18 bases between the two ends. The CDR3 here is CSATGPKAGTKNIQYL. CDR3 nucleotide sequence: TGCAGTGCTACCGGGCCTAAGGCGGGAACCAAAAACATTCAGTACCTC.

The chain carries TRBV25-1 and TRBJ1-5, with 7 bases identical to TRBD1. The CDR3 is 15 amino acids. Per germline, CDR1 MGHDK and CDR2 SYGVNS. The ends lost 4 bases at V and 0 bases at J; junction bases unmatched: 3. The CDR3 here is CASSVTGSSNQPQHF. The CDR3 bases are TGTGCCAGCAGTGTGACAGGGTCTAGCAATCAGCCCCAGCATTTT.

Note on this clonotype: This may be a read error: a much more frequent sequence differs by one nucleotide. The chain is built from TRBV6-1 and TRBJ2-7, with a tentative D call TRBD1 (6 bases). Per the germline V gene, CDR1 is MNHNS and CDR2 is SASEGT. The CDR3 sequence is 13 residues long. Trimming took off 9 bases at V and 5 bases at J, with 17 bases between the two ends. CDR3 in DNA: TGTGCCAGTTATAAAGGGACAAGGGACGAGCAGTACTTC. Residues: CASYKGTRDEQYF.

This clonotype was counted at least ten times. The V and J genes are TRBV5-8 and TRBJ1-1; no clear D gene. The CDR3 contains 14 residues. CDR1 and CDR2 (germline): SGHTS, YDEGEE. V was clipped by 0 bases and J by 1 base, with 7 bases between them. DNA of the CDR3: TGTGCCAGCAGCTTGGGACTCTCGAACACTGAAGCTTTCTTT. Encoded protein: CASSLGLSNTEAFF.

This clonotype was seen ten or more times. The chain combines TRBV12-3 or TRBV12-4 with TRBJ2-3; 13 bases agree with TRBD2. V was pared by 6 bases and J by 0 bases, with 9 bases of the junction left unmatched. This CDR3 region has 18 residues. The CDR3 protein is CASSPTSGGVLSTDTQYF. The DNA of the CDR3 is TGTGCCAGCAGCCCTACTAGCGGGGGGGTCCTGAGCACAGATACGCAGTATTTT.

This clonotype has a count of ten or more. The CDR3 reads CASSFRLAGEQYF. The CDR3 nucleotides are TGTGCCAGCAGTTTTAGACTAGCGGGTGAGCAGTACTTC. The chain joins TRBV12-3 or TRBV12-4 to TRBJ2-7, with TRBD2 matching over 10 bases. V shed 3 bases, J shed 7 bases, and the junction held 3 bases outside the gene matches. This CDR3 spans 13 amino acids.

This clonotype turned up a few times. The chain combines TRBV7-9 with TRBJ2-7; TRBD1 matches 7 bases. The junction had 10 bases not matched to a gene; V was cut back by 5 bases and J by 3 bases. The CDR3 is 15 residues long. Germline V gene sequence: CDR1 SEHNR, CDR2 FQNEAQ (reference sequence). The DNA of the CDR3 is TGTGCCAGCAGCCCCTCGATGGGACAGAACTACGAGCAGTACTTC. Translating it yields CASSPSMGQNYEQYF.

This clonotype was seen many times. This chain connects TRBV7-9 to TRBJ2-7, with 7 bases that match TRBD2. There are 15 residues in the CDR3. J lost 0 bases, V lost 7 bases, and 9 bases had no gene match. Germline CDR1 and CDR2: SEHNR and FQNEAQ (reference sequence). The DNA of the CDR3 is TGTGCCAGCATCCGCGGGGAGGGACCCTCCTACGAGCAGTACTTC. Protein sequence: CASIRGEGPSYEQYF.

This clonotype was counted a few times. Sequence at one end of the junction differs from germline and may be a read error. The gene calls are TRBV20-1 and TRBJ2-1; 12 bases line up with TRBD2. The CDR3 runs to 16 residues. In germline, CDR1 is DFQATT, CDR2 SNEGSKA (reference sequence). Here the CDR3 DNA reads TGCAGTGCGGCATGGTGGAGACTAGCGGGGGACAATGAGCGGTTCTTC. It is translated as CSAAWWRLAGDNERFF.